This T cell receptor beta chain is drawn from a study of blood T cell repertoires in COVID-19. Study-level information: Sources were T cells, B-cell-depleted T cells, or PBMCs; the material itself was cDNA or gDNA.

Produced via immunoSEQ multiplex PCR; TCRdb's table is partial and in-frame only. The table records some 80,000 clones, more than 65% of them present only once. Between the trimmed V and J ends, which lost 8 bases and 8 bases, there was a span of 18 bases. The V gene's germline CDR1 is SEHNR and CDR2 FQNEAQ (reference sequence). The CDR3 sequence is 13 residues long. The sequenced sample consisted of peripheral blood. The chain joins TRBV7-9 to TRBJ1-2, with a possible D match to TRBD1 (6 bases). The origin of this receptor is a woman of 80 years or more with active or convalescent COVID-19. The CDR3 DNA is TGTGCCAGCGGTTTCAGGGGCCCGTGGGGCTACACCTTC. It yields the protein CASGFRGPWGYTF. Using reference TRBV7-9 and TRBJ1-2 for the parts outside the CDR3, the full variable domain is DTGVSQNPRHKITKRGQNVTFRCDPISEHNRLYWYRQTLGQGPEFLTYFQNEAQLEKSRLLSDRFSAERPKGSFSTLEIQRTEQGDSAMYLCASGFRGPWGYTFGSGTRLTVV.